These 24 T cell receptor beta chains were sequenced from one sample in a study of blood T cell repertoires in COVID-19. Only in-frame clones appear in the TCRdb table, and some are missing; sequencing was by immunoSEQ multiplex PCR. The sample holds about 380,000 clones; more than 75% are singletons and the top ten take around 1.2%. The specimen sequenced was PBMCs or T cells enriched from blood (not recorded which). The receptors were gathered from a woman aged 18-29 years who had recovered from COVID-19.

This clone was recorded only once. This chain connects TRBV11-2 to TRBJ1-1; D may be TRBD1 (5 bases). Trimming took 1 base from V and 3 from J, leaving 9 bases between them. This CDR3 is 14 amino acids long. Germline V gives CDR1 SGHAT, CDR2 FQNNGV. This CDR3 reads CASSLGTYDTEAFF. The CDR3 coding sequence is TGTGCCAGCAGCTTAGGGACATATGACACTGAAGCTTTCTTT.

This clone has a handful of counts. The chain joins TRBV6-1 to TRBJ1-5, with a weak D call TRBD1 (6 bases). Germline CDR1 is MNHNS and CDR2 is SASEGT. This CDR3 is 16 amino acids long. V was clipped by 2 bases and J by 5 bases, with 16 bases between them. CDR3 region: CASSERGTRTHQPQHF. As DNA, the CDR3 is TGTGCCAGCAGTGAAAGGGGGACAAGGACCCATCAGCCCCAGCATTTT.

V is TRBV24-1 and J is TRBJ1-3; perhaps TRBD1 as D (5 bases). V lost 5 bases to trimming and J lost 1 base, with 8 bases between them. This CDR3 contains 14 residues. From germline, CDR1 is KGHDR and CDR2 SFDVKD. For the CDR3, the DNA is TGTGCCACCAGTGCGCCAGGGTCTGGAAACACCATATATTTT. It specifies CATSAPGSGNTIYF.

This rearrangement joins TRBV6-5 to TRBJ1-1, with 9 bases that match TRBD1. This CDR3 has 16 residues. Trimming removed 4 bases from V and 7 bases from J; junction bases left unmatched: 13. Germline CDR1 and CDR2: MNHEY and SVGAGI. CDR3 residues: CASSSDPGQGWSEAFF. CDR3 in DNA: TGTGCCAGCAGTTCGGATCCGGGACAGGGTTGGAGTGAAGCTTTCTTT.

The chain is built from TRBV3-1 (or the pseudogene TRBV3-2) and TRBJ1-1, with a weak D call TRBD1 (5 bases). The CDR3 contains 14 residues. From germline, CDR1 is LGHDT and CDR2 YNNKEL (reference sequence). V was cut by 1 base and J by 3 bases, with 9 bases left in between. DNA of the CDR3: TGTGCCAGCAGCCAAGTATGGGGGGACACTGAAGCTTTCTTT. Encoded protein: CASSQVWGDTEAFF.

This chain connects TRBV10-1 to TRBJ1-5; D ambiguous. This CDR3 spans 15 amino acids. Germline V gene data show CDR1 as WNHNN and CDR2 as SYGVQD (reference sequence). V was cut by 7 bases and J by 2 bases, with 15 bases left in between. Here the CDR3 reads CASNRFQDRNQPQHF. The DNA of the CDR3 is TGCGCCAGCAATCGTTTTCAGGATCGCAATCAGCCCCAGCATTTT.

The rearrangement links TRBV5-6 to TRBJ2-4; D is possibly TRBD1 (5 bases). Germline V gives CDR1 SGHDT, CDR2 YYEEEE. V lost 2 bases and J 0 bases, leaving 9 bases between the germline ends. There are 15 residues in the CDR3. CDR3 loop: CASSFGHLAKNIQYF. For the CDR3, the DNA is TGTGCCAGCAGCTTCGGACATTTAGCCAAAAACATTCAGTACTTC.

The chain couples TRBV27 to TRBJ2-1, with TRBD2 matching over 7 bases. This CDR3 is built from 13 residues. Germline CDR1 and CDR2: MNHEY and SMNVEV (reference sequence). V shed 8 bases and J 6 bases; nucleotides not matched to a gene: 7. For the CDR3, the DNA is TGTGCCAGCCAAGACGGGGGGTTCAATGAGCAGTTCTTC. Amino acid sequence: CASQDGGFNEQFF.

The count of this clone is one. V usage is TRBV3-1 (or the pseudogene TRBV3-2) and J usage is TRBJ2-2, with 10 positions matching TRBD1. Looked up from germline, CDR1 is LGHDT and CDR2 is YNNKEL (reference sequence). CDR3 length: 17 residues. Losses at the gene ends were 0 bases for V and 5 bases for J; bases not matched to a gene: 6. The CDR3 nucleotides read TGTGCCAGCAGCCAAGATAAGGGGACAGGGGTTACCGGGGAGCTGTTTTTT. Translating it yields CASSQDKGTGVTGELFF.

The chain combines TRBV29-1 with TRBJ1-2; TRBD1 matches at 7 bases. This CDR3 is built from 15 residues. Germline CDR1 reads SQVTM; CDR2 reads ANQGSEA. V trimming: 5 bases; J trimming: 0 bases; junction bases outside the gene matches: 9. The CDR3 is CSVRLWTGSNYGYTF. CDR3 DNA: TGCAGCGTTCGCCTATGGACAGGTTCTAACTATGGCTACACCTTC.

The rearrangement uses TRBV20-1 and TRBJ1-2; TRBD1 is a possible D gene (6 bases). V was trimmed by 3 bases and J by 4 bases, leaving 15 bases between them. The CDR3 consists of 14 residues. Looked up from germline, CDR1 is DFQATT and CDR2 is SNEGSKA (reference sequence). CDR3 sequence: CSASSSDSAYGYTF. The DNA of the CDR3 is TGCAGTGCTAGTTCGTCGGACAGCGCCTATGGCTACACCTTC.

CDR3 residues: CATSDPGRGDGYTF. CDR3 nucleotides: TGTGCCACCAGTGATCCAGGGCGGGGGGATGGCTACACCTTC. The chain joins TRBV24-1 to TRBJ1-2; perhaps TRBD1 as D (5 bases). The CDR3 runs to 14 residues. Germline V gene data show CDR1 as KGHDR and CDR2 as SFDVKD. V dropped 3 bases and J dropped 6 bases, with 13 bases sitting between them.

DNA of the CDR3: TGTGCCTGGAGCGAAGACAGTTTTAATGAAAAACTGTTTTTT. This encodes CAWSEDSFNEKLFF. The rearrangement uses TRBV30 and TRBJ1-4; D perhaps matches TRBD1 (5 bases). There are 14 residues in the CDR3. Trimming took off 3 bases at V and 4 bases at J, with 12 bases between the two ends. Germline loops: CDR1 GTSNPN, CDR2 SVGIG (reference sequence).

J is TRBJ2-3 and V is TRBV5-6; 9 bases align to TRBD1. The CDR3 loop spans 15 amino acids. V lost 2 bases and J lost 2; bases outside the gene matches: 3. The germline V gene encodes CDR1 SGHDT and CDR2 YYEEEE. CDR3 region: CASSLQGANTDTQYF. The CDR3 DNA follows: TGTGCCAGCAGCTTACAGGGGGCTAACACAGATACGCAGTATTTT.

The rearrangement uses TRBV3-1 (or the pseudogene TRBV3-2) and TRBJ1-6, with 7 nucleotides matching TRBD1. CDR3 size: 14 residues. The ends lost 3 bases at V and 8 bases at J; junction bases unmatched: 4. Germline V lookup: CDR1 LGHDT, CDR2 YNNKEL (reference sequence). The DNA for the CDR3 is TGTGCCAGCAGCCACGGGACAGAGTATTCACCCCTCCACTTT. Translating gives CASSHGTEYSPLHF.

This chain links TRBV29-1 with TRBJ2-2; D remains ambiguous. Germline V gene lookup returns CDR1 SQVTM and CDR2 ANQGSEA. This CDR3 has 12 amino acids. Trimming cost V 3 bases and J 6 bases, with 8 bases left between them. This CDR3 reads CSVDVRPGELFF. The DNA of the CDR3 is TGCAGCGTTGACGTCAGGCCCGGGGAGCTGTTTTTT.

Here the CDR3 reads CASSVTLNFNSAYNEQFF. The CDR3 bases are TGTGCCAGCAGCGTAACCCTCAATTTTAATAGCGCCTACAATGAGCAGTTCTTC. The J gene is TRBJ2-1, the V gene TRBV13, with D tentatively TRBD2 (5 bases). The CDR3 loop spans 18 amino acids. Between the trimmed V and J ends, which lost 5 bases and 2 bases, there was a span of 22 bases. CDR1 is PRHDT, CDR2 FYEKMQ, per germline (reference sequence).

This clone has a single count. This rearrangement joins TRBV5-6 to TRBJ2-3; no definite D call. CDR1 and CDR2 from the germline V gene are SGHDT and YYEEEE. Deletions cut 0 bases from V and 0 bases from J, with 14 bases between. The CDR3 sequence is 17 residues long. Here the CDR3 DNA reads TGTGCCAGCAGCTTGGCCGGTTCCACGTGGAGCACAGATACGCAGTATTTT. Translating it yields CASSLAGSTWSTDTQYF.

This clone was detected only once. Distinct nucleotide sequences in the sample also encode this CDR3. The gene calls are TRBV14 and TRBJ1-1; no clear D. This CDR3 has 13 amino acids. Germline CDR1 SGHDN, CDR2 FVKESK. Trimming took 1 base from V and 1 from J, leaving 4 bases between them. The CDR3 region is CASSQAGNTEAFF. CDR3 DNA: TGTGCCAGCAGCCAAGCCGGGAACACTGAAGCTTTCTTT. Filled out from reference TRBV14 and TRBJ1-1, the complete variable domain reads EAGVTQFPSHSVIEKGQTVTLRCDPISGHDNLYWYRRVMGKEIKFLLHFVKESKQDESGMPNNRFLAERTGGTYSTLKVQPAELEDSGVYFCASSQAGNTEAFFGQGTRLTVV.

The gene calls are TRBV4-1 and TRBJ1-2; a weak D match, TRBD1 (6 bases). The ends were cut back, 1 base at V and 1 base at J, with 19 bases in the middle. Germline V gene data show CDR1 as MGHRA and CDR2 as YSYEKL. The CDR3 loop spans 18 amino acids. The CDR3 reads CASSQVGGVRKSNYGYTF. The CDR3 DNA is TGCGCCAGCAGCCAAGTAGGGGGGGTTAGAAAAAGTAACTATGGCTACACCTTC.

This chain connects TRBV9 to TRBJ2-2; D may be TRBD2 (7 bases). This CDR3 spans 16 amino acids. V was shortened by 3 bases and J by 3 bases, with 15 bases between the two germline ends. Germline CDR1 SGDLS, CDR2 YYNGEE. The CDR3 reads CASSGGGGVDTGELFF. The CDR3 bases are TGTGCCAGCAGCGGAGGGGGGGGCGTCGACACCGGGGAGCTGTTTTTT.

This clone showed up just a few times. This rearrangement joins TRBV27 to TRBJ1-6, with D possibly matching TRBD1 (6 bases). Germline V gene lookup returns CDR1 MNHEY and CDR2 SMNVEV (reference sequence). V lost 5 bases and J 7 bases, leaving 15 bases between the germline ends. The CDR3 runs to 15 residues. The CDR3 DNA reads as TGTGCCAGCAGTCTCCGGGGGGCACTAAATTCACCCCTCCACTTT. Translated, it gives CASSLRGALNSPLHF.

This clone has just a few counts. This chain uses TRBV6-5 with TRBJ1-1; D is unclear. V lost 5 bases to trimming and J lost 1 base, with 8 bases between them. The CDR3 loop spans 13 amino acids. Germline CDR1 MNHEY, CDR2 SVGAGI. This CDR3 is CASSPTGNTEAFF. In nucleotides, the CDR3 is TGTGCCAGCAGTCCGACGGGGAACACTGAAGCTTTCTTT.

The chain carries TRBV25-1 and TRBJ1-6; D uncertain. Per germline, CDR1 MGHDK and CDR2 SYGVNS. Trimming took 7 bases from V and 2 from J, leaving 12 bases between them. This CDR3 comprises 15 residues. In nucleotides, the CDR3 is TGTGCCAGCACCCCAGGTTCGGCCTATAATTCACCCCTCCACTTT. It yields the protein CASTPGSAYNSPLHF. The entire variable domain, with the rest obtained from reference TRBV25-1 and TRBJ1-6, is as follows: EADIYQTPRYLVIGTGKKITLECSQTMGHDKMYWYQQDPGMELHLIHYSYGVNSTEKGDLSSESTVSRIRTEHFPLTLESARPSHTSQYLCASTPGSAYNSPLHFGNGTRLTVT.